The sequence of this T cell receptor beta chain was determined in a study of Ad26.COV2.S vaccination and SARS-CoV-2 variants. Profiling relied on immunoSEQ multiplex PCR, and the TCRdb table lists in-frame clones only, not all of them. The sample holds some 340,000 clones, 86% seen once. As to treatment: around 19 received Ad26.COV2.S at low or high dose, single or two shots; 5 received placebo; per-sample allocation not given. Day 63 after the first injection of vaccine or placebo was the sampling time. Between the trimmed V and J ends, which lost 3 bases and 6 bases, there was a span of 12 bases. The CDR3 spans 14 residues. The germline CDR1 and CDR2 sequences are SGHTA and FQGNSA.

The sequences come from peripheral blood, collected in a trial of Ad26.COV2.S vaccine versus placebo. The chain couples TRBV7-2 to TRBJ1-5; the D gene is possibly TRBD1 (5 bases). This TCR came from a person aged 18-65 years who received the Ad26.COV2.S COVID-19 vaccine or a placebo. This CDR3 is CASSLNGGGQPQHF. As DNA, the CDR3 is TGTGCCAGCAGCTTGAATGGGGGGGGTCAGCCCCAGCATTTT.